What follows is one T cell receptor (beta chain) and its context. Its target is unknown. V shed 3 bases and J 2 bases; nucleotides not matched to a gene: 5. CDR1 MNHEY and CDR2 SVGAGI come from the germline V gene. This CDR3 region has 16 residues. PCR used 60 Vbeta primers and 13 Jbeta primers. In the original processing: An analysis that came later counted roughly 87 million unique TCR beta chains, approximately 10 million shared. The method was immunoSEQ multiplex PCR; TCRdb's version includes in-frame clones alone and lacks a portion of them. V and J calls and clone size are those listed in that table; D and trimming were worked out from the DNA. In the table there are 65,000 to 75,000 clones, 68% of which are singletons. This record belongs to a study of cytomegalovirus exposure and HLA in healthy donors. Study-wide results and caveats: The study carried out a later analysis of TCR beta sequences. It associated some 15,000 of them with specific HLA alleles at a false discovery rate of 0.05. Some V segments (TRBV6-2 and TRBV6-3 among them) were excluded as indistinguishable.

Those who donated were healthy bone marrow donors. This clonotype was obtained from a woman aged 25-40 years in good health and CMV-seronegative. V is TRBV6-5 and J is TRBJ2-3; 10 bases are shared with TRBD2. Sequences were obtained from PBMCs. CDR3 bases: TGTGCCAGCAGTTATTCAGCGGGGGGGGTCACAGATACGCAGTATTTT. The encoded protein is CASSYSAGGVTDTQYF.